This T cell receptor beta chain was sequenced for a study of cytomegalovirus exposure and HLA in healthy donors. Regarding the study as a whole: Most TCR beta V segments were productive about 87% or about 30% of the time in an earlier analysis. Among TCR beta chains of equal frequency, HLA-associated ones were more clonally expanded in a later analysis.

Both 60 Vbeta primers and 13 Jbeta primers went into the PCR. TCRdb keeps only in-frame clones here, not all; method: immunoSEQ multiplex PCR. The profile shows roughly 180,000 clones, 80% to 90% of them singletons. A remark on this clone: The antigen is undetermined.

This clonotype originated in a male donor in good health and CMV-seronegative. Input material: PBMCs.

The CDR3: CASTRQGATNEKLFF. The CDR3 DNA sequence: TGCGCCAGCACTAGACAGGGAGCAACTAATGAAAAACTGTTTTTT. This chain connects TRBV5-1 to TRBJ1-4; the match to TRBD1 covers 7 bases. The CDR3 sequence is 15 residues long. V was pared by 6 bases and J by 0 bases, with 5 bases of the junction left unmatched. Germline assignment: CDR1 SGHRS and CDR2 YFSETQ. The full variable domain, rest sourced from reference TRBV5-1 and TRBJ1-4, is KAGVTQTPRYLIKTRGQQVTLSCSPISGHRSVSWYQQTPGQGLQFLFEYFSETQRNKGNFPGRFSGRQFSNSRSEMNVSTLELGDSALYLCASTRQGATNEKLFFGSGTQLSVL.